This TCR beta chain was recorded in a study of CD8 T cells in ankylosing spondylitis. Study outcomes and limitations: Clones tied to disease were said to be significantly enriched in matched ankylosing spondylitis synovial fluid. Clones that were linked to disease were CD8+ and were relatively rare in peripheral blood. Reactive arthritis synovial fluid and blood were previously reported to contain some motif variants. A motif in TCR beta, a set of roughly 8 highly homologous variants, appeared characteristic of ankylosing spondylitis blood.

Quantitative 5'-RACE with molecular barcodes produced the TCR beta libraries. MiXCR, run by TCRdb on the 5' RACE reads, gives a single entry per CDR3 protein. The table records 700,000 to 850,000 distinct CDR3 sequences, around 11% of them present only once. This clonotype appeared many times. Its antigen remains unidentified. The sample was blood, either unsorted or a sorted T cell fraction (not recorded which). The source of this sequence is a male donor with ankylosing spondylitis.

This chain's CDR3 is CSAPRGPYGYTF. The CDR3 DNA follows: TGCAGTGCTCCAAGGGGGCCCTATGGCTACACCTTC. The rearrangement links TRBV20-1 to TRBJ1-2; 7 bases map to TRBD1. J gave up 4 bases and V 5 bases, and 4 bases lay outside the gene matches. The CDR3 covers 12 residues. Germline loops: CDR1 DFQATT, CDR2 SNEGSKA (reference sequence).